This TCR beta chain is drawn from a study of monozygotic twins with cystic fibrosis. Study-wide points: Clonality was generally low (median approximately 0.009), higher in the most severe patients. J usage was most co-twin-similar in 8 of 16 pairs, V in 13.

CDR3 length equals 14 residues. Looked up from germline, CDR1 is MNHEY and CDR2 is SMNVEV (reference sequence). V trimming: 4 bases; J trimming: 7 bases; junction bases outside the gene matches: 5. Some clones are missing from TCRdb's copy, which holds only in-frame ones; the method was immunoSEQ multiplex PCR. The sample includes around 11,000 clones, roughly 96% of them seen just once. Worth noting for this clone: As yet, its antigen is unknown.

The chain is built from TRBV27 and TRBJ1-5, with 9 nucleotides matching TRBD1. This sequence originates from a boy aged 10-17 years with cystic fibrosis. The specimen was blood. In nucleotides, the CDR3 is TGTGCCAGCAGTTCCCAGACAGGGGGGCAGCCCCAGCATTTT. This sequence encodes CASSSQTGGQPQHF.